This entry concerns a single T cell receptor beta chain. This record belongs to a study of molecular identifiers for immune sequencing clone quantification. TCRdb re-derived calls from the PCR reads in MiXCR, one entry per CDR3 protein. This table holds about 300,000 distinct CDR3 sequences, over 20% found once. Germline CDR1 is MNHEY and CDR2 is SVGEGT. The V gene lost 6 bases and the J gene lost 0 bases, with 17 bases spanning the gap. The CDR3 spans 16 residues. Sequenced input: naive CD8+ T cells from blood, with Jurkat cell RNA spiked in. Noted subset: FACS-sorted CD8+CD4-CCR7+CD45RA+ naive T cells. The V call is TRBV6-2 or TRBV6-3, the J call TRBJ1-1; D possibly corresponds to TRBD1 (5 bases). This receptor was obtained from a human donor in good health. Some libraries in this study had Jurkat cell RNA spiked in. CDR3 sequence (DNA): TGTGCCAGCAGAGCCTATGACGGGGCAATGAACACTGAAGCTTTCTTT. Amino acid sequence: CASRAYDGAMNTEAFF.